The source of this T cell receptor (beta chain) is a study of cytomegalovirus exposure and HLA in healthy donors. Findings of the study overall: V- and J-gene trimming of TCR beta was linked (in a later analysis) to a missense DCLRE1C variant. TCR beta chains numbering about 160 were designated cytomegalovirus-associated. An analysis that was carried out later associated fewer than 20,000 TCR beta sequences with HLA alleles at 0.05 false discovery rate. TCR beta sequences reportedly predicted most subjects' HLA-A and HLA-B alleles accurately.

PCR involved 60 Vbeta and 13 Jbeta primers. Repertoires were generated with immunoSEQ multiplex PCR, while TCRdb's copy carries only in-frame clones and drops some. The sample consists of roughly 180,000 clones, 9.5% of them appearing once. Regarding this clone: Antigen unknown.

Germline V lookup: CDR1 SGHRS, CDR2 YFSETQ. The CDR3 loop spans 14 amino acids. Trimming took off 0 bases at V and 10 bases at J, with 11 bases between the two ends. Sequenced material: PBMCs. This TCR was recovered from a young woman in good health and CMV-seropositive. The chain carries TRBV5-1 and TRBJ1-6; weak D call: TRBD1 (6 bases). This chain's CDR3 is CASSLAGVPSPLHF. CDR3 sequence (DNA): TGCGCCAGCAGCTTGGCAGGGGTCCCATCACCCCTCCACTTT.